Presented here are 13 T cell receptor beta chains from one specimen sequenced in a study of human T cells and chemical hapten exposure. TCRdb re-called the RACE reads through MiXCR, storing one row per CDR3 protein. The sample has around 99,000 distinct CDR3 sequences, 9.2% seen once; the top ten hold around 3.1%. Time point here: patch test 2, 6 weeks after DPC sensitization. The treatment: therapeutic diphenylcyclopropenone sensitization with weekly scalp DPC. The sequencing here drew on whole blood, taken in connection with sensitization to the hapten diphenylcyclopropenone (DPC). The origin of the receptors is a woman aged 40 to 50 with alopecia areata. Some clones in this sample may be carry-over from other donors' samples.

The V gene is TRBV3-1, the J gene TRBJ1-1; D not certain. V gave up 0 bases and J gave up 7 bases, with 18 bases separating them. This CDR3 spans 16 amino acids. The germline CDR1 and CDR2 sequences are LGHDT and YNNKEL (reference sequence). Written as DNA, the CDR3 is TGTGCCAGCAGCCAAGAATTAGGCCAGACTCACCTTGAAGCTTTCTTT. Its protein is CASSQELGQTHLEAFF.

The CDR3 is CASSSLAGGQYEQYF. As DNA, the CDR3 is TGTGCCAGCAGTTCCCTAGCGGGGGGACAATACGAGCAGTACTTC. The chain has TRBV27 and TRBJ2-7; 11 bases are shared with TRBD2. Germline V CDR1 and CDR2: MNHEY, SMNVEV (reference sequence). This CDR3 spans 15 amino acids. The J segment lost 4 bases and the V segment lost 4 bases, leaving 6 bases of the junction unmatched.

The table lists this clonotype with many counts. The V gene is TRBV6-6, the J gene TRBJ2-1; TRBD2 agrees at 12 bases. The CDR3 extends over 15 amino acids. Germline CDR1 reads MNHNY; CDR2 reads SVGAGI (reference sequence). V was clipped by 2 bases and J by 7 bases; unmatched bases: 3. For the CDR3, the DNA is TGTGCCAGCAGTTACACCGGGACTAGCGGGAATGAGCAGTTCTTC. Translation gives CASSYTGTSGNEQFF.

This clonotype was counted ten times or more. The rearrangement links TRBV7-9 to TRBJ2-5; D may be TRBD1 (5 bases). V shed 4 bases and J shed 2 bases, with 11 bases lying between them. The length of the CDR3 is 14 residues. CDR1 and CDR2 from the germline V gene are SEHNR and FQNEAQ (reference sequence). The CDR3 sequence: CASSSGFGQETQYF. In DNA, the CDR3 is TGTGCCAGCAGCTCAGGGTTTGGGCAAGAGACCCAGTACTTC.

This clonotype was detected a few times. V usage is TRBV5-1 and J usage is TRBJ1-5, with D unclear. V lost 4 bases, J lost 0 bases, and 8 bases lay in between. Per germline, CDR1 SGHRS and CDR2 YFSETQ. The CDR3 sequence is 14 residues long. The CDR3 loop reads CASSEDGSNQPQHF. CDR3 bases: TGCGCCAGCAGCGAGGACGGTAGCAATCAGCCCCAGCATTTT.

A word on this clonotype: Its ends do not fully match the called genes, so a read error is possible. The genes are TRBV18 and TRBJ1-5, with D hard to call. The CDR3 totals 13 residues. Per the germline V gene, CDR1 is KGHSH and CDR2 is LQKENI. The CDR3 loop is CAGSPPGEQPQHF. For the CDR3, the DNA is TGTGCCGGCTCACCACCCGGCGAACAGCCCCAGCATTTT.

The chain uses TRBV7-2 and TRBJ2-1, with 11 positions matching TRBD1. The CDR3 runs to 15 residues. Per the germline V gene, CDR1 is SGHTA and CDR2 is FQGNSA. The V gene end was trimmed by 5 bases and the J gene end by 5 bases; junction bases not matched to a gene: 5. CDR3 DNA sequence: TGTGCCAGCAGCCTTGGGACAGGGGGGCACAATGAGCAGTTCTTC. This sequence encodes CASSLGTGGHNEQFF. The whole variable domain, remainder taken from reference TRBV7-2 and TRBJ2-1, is GAGVSQSPSNKVTEKGKDVELRCDPISGHTALYWYRQSLGQGLEFLIYFQGNSAPDKSGLPSDRFSAERTGGSVSTLTIQRTQQEDSAVYLCASSLGTGGHNEQFFGPGTRLTVL.

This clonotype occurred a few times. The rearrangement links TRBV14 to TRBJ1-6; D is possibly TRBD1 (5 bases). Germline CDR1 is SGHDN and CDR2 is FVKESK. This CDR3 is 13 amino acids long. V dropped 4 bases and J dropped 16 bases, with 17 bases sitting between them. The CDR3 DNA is TGTGCCAGCAGCCCCCAGGGTCCCCAAAGACTCCACTTT. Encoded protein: CASSPQGPQRLHF.

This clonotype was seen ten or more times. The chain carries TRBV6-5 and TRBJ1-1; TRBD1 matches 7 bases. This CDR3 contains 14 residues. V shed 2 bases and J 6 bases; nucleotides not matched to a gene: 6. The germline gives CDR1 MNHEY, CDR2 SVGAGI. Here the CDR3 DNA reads TGTGCCAGCAGTTACGGGTCAGGGGGTGCTGAAGCTTTCTTT. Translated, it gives CASSYGSGGAEAFF.

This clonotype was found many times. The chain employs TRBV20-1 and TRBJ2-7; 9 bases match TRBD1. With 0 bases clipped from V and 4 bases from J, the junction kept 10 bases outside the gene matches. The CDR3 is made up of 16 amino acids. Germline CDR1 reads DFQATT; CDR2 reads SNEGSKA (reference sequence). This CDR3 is CSARDTGQGIGYEQYF. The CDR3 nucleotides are TGCAGTGCTAGAGACACGGGACAGGGAATCGGGTACGAGCAGTACTTC.

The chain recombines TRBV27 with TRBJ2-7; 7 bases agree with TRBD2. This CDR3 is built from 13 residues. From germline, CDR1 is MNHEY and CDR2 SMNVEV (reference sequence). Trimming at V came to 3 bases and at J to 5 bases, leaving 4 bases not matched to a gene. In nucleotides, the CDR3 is TGTGCCAGCAGTTTTAGACTAGCCCACGAGCAGTACTTC. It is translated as CASSFRLAHEQYF.

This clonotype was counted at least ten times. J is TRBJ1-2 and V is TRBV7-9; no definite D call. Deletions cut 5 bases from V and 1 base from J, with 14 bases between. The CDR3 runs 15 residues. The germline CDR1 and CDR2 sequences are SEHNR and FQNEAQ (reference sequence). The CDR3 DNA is TGTGCCAGCAGCCCCGCCCTAGCCGTTAACTATGGCTACACCTTC. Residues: CASSPALAVNYGYTF.

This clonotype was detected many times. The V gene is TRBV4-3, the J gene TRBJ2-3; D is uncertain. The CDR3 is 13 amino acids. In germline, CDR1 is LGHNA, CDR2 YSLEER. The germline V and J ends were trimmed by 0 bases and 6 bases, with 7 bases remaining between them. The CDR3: CASSQDLPDTQYF. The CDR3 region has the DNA TGCGCCAGCAGCCAAGATCTCCCGGATACGCAGTATTTT.